The clone carrying this T cell receptor beta chain was counted only a few times. Regarding time point: patch test 1, 2 weeks after DPC sensitization. Specified treatment: therapeutic diphenylcyclopropenone sensitization with weekly scalp DPC. From whole blood left unfractionated, total RNA was extracted. The data originate from a study of human T cells and chemical hapten exposure. TCRdb itself ran the RACE reads through MiXCR, one entry per CDR3 protein. The table records 300,000 to 350,000 distinct CDR3 sequences, approximately 6.3% of them present only once. Germline lookup yields CDR1 MNHEY and CDR2 SVGAGI. The length of the CDR3 is 17 residues. Trimming removed 0 bases from V and 3 bases from J, with 12 bases in between.

Sequencing was performed on whole blood, taken in connection with sensitization to the hapten diphenylcyclopropenone (DPC). This clonotype originated in a woman in her late teens or twenties with alopecia areata. Some clones in this sample may be carry-over from other donors' samples. The chain uses TRBV6-5 and TRBJ1-6; a weak D match, TRBD1 (5 bases). CDR3 in DNA: TGTGCCAGCAGTTACTCGTTGGGGGAGATCTATAATTCACCCCTCCACTTT. This translates into CASSYSLGEIYNSPLHF.